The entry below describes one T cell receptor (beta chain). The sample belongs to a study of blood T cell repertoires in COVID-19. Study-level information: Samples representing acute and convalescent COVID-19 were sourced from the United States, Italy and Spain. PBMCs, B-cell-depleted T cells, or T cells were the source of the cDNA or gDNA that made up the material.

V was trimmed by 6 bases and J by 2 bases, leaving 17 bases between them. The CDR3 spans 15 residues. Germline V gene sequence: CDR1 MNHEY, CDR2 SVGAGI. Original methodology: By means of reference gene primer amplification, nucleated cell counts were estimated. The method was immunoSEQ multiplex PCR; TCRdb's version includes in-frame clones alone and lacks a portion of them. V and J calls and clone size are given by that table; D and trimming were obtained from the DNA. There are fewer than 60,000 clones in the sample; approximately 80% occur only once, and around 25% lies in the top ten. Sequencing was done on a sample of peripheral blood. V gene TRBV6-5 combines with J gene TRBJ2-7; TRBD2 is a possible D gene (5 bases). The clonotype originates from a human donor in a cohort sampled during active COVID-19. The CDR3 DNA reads TGTGCCAGCAGACCGGGGTGGTCGGCGGCCTACGAGCAGTACTTC. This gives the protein CASRPGWSAAYEQYF.